The rows below give T cell receptor beta chains drawn from one sample of a study of blood T cell repertoires in COVID-19. Assay: immunoSEQ multiplex PCR; the TCRdb copy retains only in-frame clones and omits some. The table records a few hundred thousand clones, approximately 78% of them present only once. The sequencing sample was made of peripheral blood. The receptor source for this set is a woman between 18 and 29 years old with acute or convalescent COVID-19. The CDR3 runs from the conserved cysteine through the conserved F or W. A D gene is named only where the DNA matches it firmly. Size tells how often a clone was seen (once, few, many) or the class of an expanded clone, and some rows leave it out.

D	V	J	size	CDR3	DNA
.	TRBV28	TRBJ2-7	.	CASSLYRFEGGPSSDEQYF	TGTGCCAGCAGTTTATACCGCTTTGAGGGAGGCCCGTCCAGCGACGAGCAGTACTTC
TRBD2	TRBV28	TRBJ2-5	once	CASSLLAGVETQYF	TGTGCCAGCAGTTTATTAGCGGGAGTCGAGACCCAGTACTTC
.	TRBV4-1	TRBJ2-1	.	CASSQPSGHLNNEQFF	TGCGCCAGCAGCCAACCCTCGGGACACTTAAACAATGAGCAGTTCTTC
TRBD2	TRBV25-1	TRBJ2-1	.	CASTSGRADNEQFF	TGTGCCAGCACTAGCGGGAGGGCCGACAATGAGCAGTTCTTC
TRBD1	TRBV28	TRBJ2-7	.	CASSSYPGQGASSF	TGTGCCAGCAGTTCGTACCCGGGACAGGGGGCTTCTAGCTTC
.	TRBV28	TRBJ1-1	.	CASIEEAMNTEAFF	TGTGCCAGCATTGAGGAGGCTATGAACACTGAAGCTTTCTTT
TRBD2	TRBV28	TRBJ2-2	few	CASSLGTSGRFNTGELFF	TGTGCCAGCAGTCTCGGGACTAGCGGAAGATTTAACACCGGGGAGCTGTTTTTT
.	TRBV7-9	TRBJ2-2	.	CASSPRQESKRTGELFF	TGTGCCAGCAGCCCCCGACAGGAATCAAAGAGGACCGGGGAGCTGTTTTTT
.	TRBV28	TRBJ1-3	.	CASSAGHSGNTIYF	TGTGCCAGCAGCGCGGGGCACTCTGGAAACACCATATATTTT
.	TRBV18	TRBJ2-1	.	CASSPPNREGGPEQFF	TGTGCCAGCTCACCACCCAACAGGGAGGGAGGGCCTGAGCAGTTCTTC